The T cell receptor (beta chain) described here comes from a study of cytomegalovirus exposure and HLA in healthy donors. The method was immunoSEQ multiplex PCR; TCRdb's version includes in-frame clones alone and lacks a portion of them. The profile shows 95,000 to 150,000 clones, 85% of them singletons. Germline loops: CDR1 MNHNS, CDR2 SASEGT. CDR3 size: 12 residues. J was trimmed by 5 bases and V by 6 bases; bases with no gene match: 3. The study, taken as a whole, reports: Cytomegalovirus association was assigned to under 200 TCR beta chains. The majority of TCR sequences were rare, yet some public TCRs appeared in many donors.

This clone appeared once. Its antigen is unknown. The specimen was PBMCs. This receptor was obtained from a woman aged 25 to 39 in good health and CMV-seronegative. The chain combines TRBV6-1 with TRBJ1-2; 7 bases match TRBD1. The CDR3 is CASRTGEYGYTF. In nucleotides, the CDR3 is TGTGCCAGCAGAACAGGGGAGTATGGCTACACCTTC.